This entry concerns a single TCR beta chain. CDR1 is SGHTA and CDR2 is FQGTGA in the germline V gene. This CDR3 region has 14 residues. V was pared by 5 bases and J by 6 bases, with 8 bases of the junction left unmatched. Measured with immunoSEQ multiplex PCR; TCRdb has only the in-frame clones, and not every one. The sample holds approximately 81,000 clones, around 80% seen once. The sample is drawn from a study of blood T cell repertoires in COVID-19. The chain carries TRBV7-3 and TRBJ2-7; 9 nucleotides align to TRBD1. The TCR originated in a human donor in a cohort sampled during active COVID-19. The source material was peripheral blood. CDR3 sequence (DNA): TGTGCCAGCAGCGGAACAGGGGGCAAGGGCGAGCAGTACTTC. This codes for CASSGTGGKGEQYF.